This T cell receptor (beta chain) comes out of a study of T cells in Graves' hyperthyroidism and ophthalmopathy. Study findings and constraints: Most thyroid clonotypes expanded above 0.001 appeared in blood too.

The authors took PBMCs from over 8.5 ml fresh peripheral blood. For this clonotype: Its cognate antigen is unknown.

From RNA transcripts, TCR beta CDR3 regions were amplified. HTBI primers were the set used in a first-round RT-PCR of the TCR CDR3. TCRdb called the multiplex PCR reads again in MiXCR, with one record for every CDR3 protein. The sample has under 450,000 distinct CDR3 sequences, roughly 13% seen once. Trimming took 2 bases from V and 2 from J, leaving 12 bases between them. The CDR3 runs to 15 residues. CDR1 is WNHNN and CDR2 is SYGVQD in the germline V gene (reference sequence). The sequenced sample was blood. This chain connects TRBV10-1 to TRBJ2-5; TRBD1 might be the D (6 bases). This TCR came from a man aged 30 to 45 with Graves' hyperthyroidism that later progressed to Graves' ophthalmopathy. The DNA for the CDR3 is TGCGCCAGCAGTGAGGGGGGCCTGGGACAAGAGACCCAGTACTTC. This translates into CASSEGGLGQETQYF.